This T cell receptor beta chain is from a study of T cell changes during pregnancy in multiple sclerosis (dated by TCRdb to 2018 to 2020). About the full investigation: The study looked at changes in the T cell repertoire across pregnancy in women with multiple sclerosis.

Libraries came from the immunoSEQ multiplex PCR assay. TCRdb's version of the immuneACCESS table is confined to in-frame rearrangements and falls short of the full clone set. An unresolved V gene accounts for under half of the shortfall where checked; the remainder is of unknown origin. Here the sample has about 40,000 clones; around 94% occur a single time. The ten largest clones take up roughly 1.7% of the sample. About this clone: The antigen it recognizes is unknown. No much larger clone exists at a distance of one base, and base qualities are not known.

The source is a female donor with multiple sclerosis, enrolled in a pregnancy study. The sequences come from peripheral blood, collected in the third trimester of pregnancy.

The CDR3 has the sequence CASSQASNTEAFF. Here is the DNA: TGCGCCAGCAGCCAGGCCAGTAACACTGAAGCTTTCTTT. Recombination joined TRBV4-1 with TRBJ1-1; no D gene can be assigned with confidence. There are 13 amino acids in the CDR3, from cysteine to phenylalanine inclusive. The kept DNA is CDR3 alone, 39 bases in frame from the first base. The junction carries 7 bases between V and J, which are trimmed by 3 bases and 2 bases respectively. Sequences MGHRA (CDR1) and YSYEKL (CDR2) are obtained from the germline V gene.